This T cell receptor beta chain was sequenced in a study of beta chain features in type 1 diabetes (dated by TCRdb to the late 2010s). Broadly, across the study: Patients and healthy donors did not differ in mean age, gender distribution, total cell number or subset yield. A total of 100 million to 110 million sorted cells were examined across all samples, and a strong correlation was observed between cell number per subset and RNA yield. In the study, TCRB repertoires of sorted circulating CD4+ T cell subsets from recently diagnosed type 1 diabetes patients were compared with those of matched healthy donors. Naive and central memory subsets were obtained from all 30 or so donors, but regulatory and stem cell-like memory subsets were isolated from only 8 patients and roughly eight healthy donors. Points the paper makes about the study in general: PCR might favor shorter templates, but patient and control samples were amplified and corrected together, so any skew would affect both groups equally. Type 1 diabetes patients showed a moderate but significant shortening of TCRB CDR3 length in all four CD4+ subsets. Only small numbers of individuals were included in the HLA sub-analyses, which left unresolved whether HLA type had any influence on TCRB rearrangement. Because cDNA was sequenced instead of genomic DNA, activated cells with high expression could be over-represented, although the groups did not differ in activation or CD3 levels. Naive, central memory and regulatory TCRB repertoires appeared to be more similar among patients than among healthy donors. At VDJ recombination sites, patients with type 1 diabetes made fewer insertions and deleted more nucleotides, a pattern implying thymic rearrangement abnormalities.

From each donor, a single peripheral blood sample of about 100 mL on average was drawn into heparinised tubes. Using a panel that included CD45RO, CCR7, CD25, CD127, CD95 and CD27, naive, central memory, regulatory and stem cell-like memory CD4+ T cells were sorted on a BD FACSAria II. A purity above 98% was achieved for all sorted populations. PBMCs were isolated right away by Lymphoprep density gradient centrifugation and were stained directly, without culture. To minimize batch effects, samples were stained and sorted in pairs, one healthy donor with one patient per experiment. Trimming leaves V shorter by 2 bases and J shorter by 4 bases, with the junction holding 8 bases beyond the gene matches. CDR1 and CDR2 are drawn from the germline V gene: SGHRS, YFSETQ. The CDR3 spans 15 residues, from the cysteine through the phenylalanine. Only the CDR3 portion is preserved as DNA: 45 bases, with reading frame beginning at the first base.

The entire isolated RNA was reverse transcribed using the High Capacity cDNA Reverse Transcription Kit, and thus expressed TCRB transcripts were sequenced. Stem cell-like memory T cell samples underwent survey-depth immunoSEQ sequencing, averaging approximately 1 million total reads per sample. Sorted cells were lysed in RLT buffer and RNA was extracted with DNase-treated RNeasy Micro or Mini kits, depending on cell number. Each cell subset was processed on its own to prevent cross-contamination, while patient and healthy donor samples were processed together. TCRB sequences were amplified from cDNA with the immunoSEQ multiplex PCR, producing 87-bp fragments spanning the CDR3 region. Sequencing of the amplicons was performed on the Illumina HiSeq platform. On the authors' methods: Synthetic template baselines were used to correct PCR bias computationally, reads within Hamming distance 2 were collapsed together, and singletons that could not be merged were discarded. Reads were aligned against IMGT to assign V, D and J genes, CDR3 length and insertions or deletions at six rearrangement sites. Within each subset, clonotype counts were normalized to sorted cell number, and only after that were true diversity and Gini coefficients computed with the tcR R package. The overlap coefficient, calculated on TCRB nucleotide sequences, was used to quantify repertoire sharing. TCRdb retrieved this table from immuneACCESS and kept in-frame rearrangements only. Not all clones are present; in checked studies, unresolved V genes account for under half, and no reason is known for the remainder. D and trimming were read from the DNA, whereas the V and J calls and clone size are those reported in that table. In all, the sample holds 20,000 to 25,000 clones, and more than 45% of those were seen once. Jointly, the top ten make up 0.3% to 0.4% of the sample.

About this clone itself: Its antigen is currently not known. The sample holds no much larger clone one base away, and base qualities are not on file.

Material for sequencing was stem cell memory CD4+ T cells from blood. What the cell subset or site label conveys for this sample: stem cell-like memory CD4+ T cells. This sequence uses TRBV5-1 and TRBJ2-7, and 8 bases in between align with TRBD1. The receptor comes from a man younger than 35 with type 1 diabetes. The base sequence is TGCGCCAGCAGCTTTGACAGGGGTGGATTGTACGAGCAGTACTTC. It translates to CASSFDRGGLYEQYF.